This T cell receptor beta chain was captured in a study of PD-L1 blockade in urothelial cancer. Study details: The patients had undergone anywhere from 0 to 3 prior chemotherapy regimens.

A total of 1 to 8 samples per patient were collected pretreatment and on-treatment. Findings and limits, study-wide: Pretreatment blood TCR clonality under the median forecast improved survival.

Worth noting for this clone: What it binds is not known.

CDR1 is LNHDA, CDR2 SQIVND, per germline (reference sequence). The CDR3 sequence is 14 residues long. The germline V and J ends were trimmed by 5 bases and 3 bases, with 11 bases remaining between them. TCRdb keeps only in-frame clones here, not all; method: immunoSEQ multiplex PCR. The sample has some 84,000 clones; 87% are singletons. The receptor comes from a woman aged 70 to 79 with urothelial cancer. This material consisted of PBMCs, taken around atezolizumab (anti-PD-L1) treatment. V gene TRBV19 combines with J gene TRBJ2-1, with a tentative D call TRBD1 (5 bases). CDR3 bases: TGTGCCAGTAGTTGGGCAGGGTACTACAATGAGCAGTTCTTC. It translates to CASSWAGYYNEQFF. Drawing the rest from reference TRBV19 and TRBJ2-1, the complete variable domain is DGGITQSPKYLFRKEGQNVTLSCEQNLNHDAMYWYRQDPGQGLRLIYYSQIVNDFQKGDIAEGYSVSREKKESFPLTVTSAQKNPTAFYLCASSWAGYYNEQFFGPGTRLTVL.